This entry lists 4 T cell receptor beta chains sequenced from one sample in a study of cytomegalovirus exposure and HLA in healthy donors. Profiling relied on immunoSEQ multiplex PCR, and the TCRdb table lists in-frame clones only, not all of them. The data show about 340,000 clones, 86% seen once. The sample was PBMCs. Source of these receptors: a woman aged 18 to 35 in good health and CMV-seronegative.

The chain couples TRBV4-1 to TRBJ2-7; 7 bases line up with TRBD2. V dropped 2 bases and J dropped 4; count of bases not matched to a gene: 14. The CDR3 has 17 residues. Per the germline V gene, CDR1 is MGHRA and CDR2 is YSYEKL. This chain's CDR3 is CASSQPQSGLAVYEQYF. The CDR3, as DNA: TGCGCCAGCAGCCAACCCCAGAGCGGGCTAGCGGTTTACGAGCAGTACTTC.

This clone was observed a single time. This chain links TRBV5-1 with TRBJ2-2; 7 bases are shared with TRBD1. Germline-derived CDR1 and CDR2 are SGHRS and YFSETQ. V shed 4 bases and J 1 base; nucleotides not matched to a gene: 4. This CDR3 has 15 residues. The DNA for the CDR3 is TGCGCCAGCAGCCAGGGACAGCAGAACACCGGGGAGCTGTTTTTT. Amino acid sequence: CASSQGQQNTGELFF.

J is TRBJ1-1 and V is TRBV2; tentatively, D is TRBD1 (5 bases). CDR3 length: 14 amino acids. Germline assignment: CDR1 SNHLY and CDR2 FYNNEI. V was trimmed by 7 bases and J by 8 bases, leaving 20 bases between them. The CDR3 protein is CASTTFSGSVEAFF. The DNA of the CDR3 is TGTGCCAGCACCACCTTCTCAGGGTCAGTGGAAGCTTTCTTT.

This clone was observed once. V is TRBV6-5 and J is TRBJ2-7; 10 bases agree with TRBD1. Germline CDR1 reads MNHEY; CDR2 reads SVGAGI. The CDR3 consists of 15 residues. The junction had 4 bases not matched to a gene; V was cut back by 0 bases and J by 5 bases. The CDR3 sequence: CASSYSGTGDHEQYF. The CDR3 DNA reads TGTGCCAGCAGTTACTCCGGGACAGGGGACCACGAGCAGTACTTC.